The 25 T cell receptor beta chains below all came from one sample that was sequenced in a study of identical twins. TCRdb re-derived calls from the 5' RACE reads in MiXCR, one entry per CDR3 protein. The table lists fewer than 250,000 distinct CDR3 sequences, approximately 7.8% of them singletons. The sample was also linked to a second study, of yellow fever vaccine responses in identical twins.

The specimen was CD8+ T cells sorted from blood. These receptors were collected from a woman younger than 30 in good health.

This clonotype was seen more than once but under ten times. V gene TRBV2 combines with J gene TRBJ2-1; either TRBD1 or TRBD2 may supply D (7 bases each). Germline CDR1 SNHLY, CDR2 FYNNEI. The CDR3 extends over 13 amino acids. V was trimmed by 9 bases and J by 2 bases, leaving 11 bases between them. The CDR3 bases are TGTGCCAGTCCAGGGGGGGCCTACAATGAGCAGTTCTTC. This encodes CASPGGAYNEQFF. Full variable domain (outside the CDR3, taken from reference TRBV2 and TRBJ2-1): EPEVTQTPSHQVTQMGQEVILRCVPISNHLYFYWYRQILGQKVEFLVSFYNNEISEKSEIFDDQFSVERPDGSNFTLKIRSTKLEDSAMYFCASPGGAYNEQFFGPGTRLTVL.

This clonotype has just a few counts. CDR3 in amino acids: CASSPGLTYGYTF. DNA of the CDR3: TGTGCCAGCAGTCCAGGGTTAACCTATGGCTACACCTTC. V usage is TRBV27 and J usage is TRBJ1-2, with D tentatively TRBD1 (5 bases). V was pared by 5 bases and J by 4 bases, with 11 bases between. Germline V gene lookup returns CDR1 MNHEY and CDR2 SMNVEV (reference sequence). The CDR3 has 13 amino acids.

In its sample, this clonotype was seen a few times. This sequence joins TRBV10-3 and TRBJ2-5; D remains unclear. Looked up from germline, CDR1 is ENHRY and CDR2 is SYGVKD. Trimming left V 0 bases short and J 7 bases short, with 6 bases between. The CDR3 length is 12 residues. CDR3: CAISESTATQYF. CDR3 coding DNA: TGTGCCATCAGTGAGTCGACGGCGACCCAGTACTTC.

This clonotype was seen more than once but under ten times. The chain joins TRBV27 to TRBJ2-5, with 15 bases aligning to TRBD2. Per germline, CDR1 MNHEY and CDR2 SMNVEV (reference sequence). The V segment lost 6 bases and the J segment 2 bases; nucleotides outside the gene matches: 4. The CDR3 is 16 amino acids. CDR3 amino acids: CASRGLAGGIQETQYF. The CDR3, as DNA: TGTGCCAGCAGAGGACTAGCGGGGGGGATTCAAGAGACCCAGTACTTC.

This rearrangement joins TRBV29-1 to TRBJ2-1; D possibly corresponds to TRBD2 (7 bases). The V end was cut by 3 bases, the J end by 8 bases, with 20 bases between. This CDR3 region has 15 residues. Looked up from germline, CDR1 is SQVTM and CDR2 is ANQGSEA. The CDR3 is CSVDTRGGASYEQFF. The DNA of the CDR3 is TGCAGCGTTGATACTAGGGGGGGGGCCAGCTATGAGCAGTTCTTC.

J is TRBJ2-1 and V is TRBV7-6; D not certain. The CDR3 contains 14 residues. Trimming took 4 bases from V and 5 from J, leaving 12 bases between them. CDR1 is SGHVS and CDR2 is FNYEAQ in the germline V gene. Here the CDR3 reads CASSSWETDNEQFF. The CDR3 bases are TGTGCCAGCAGCTCTTGGGAAACAGACAATGAGCAGTTCTTC.

This clonotype was seen repeatedly, ten times or more. The V gene is TRBV4-1, the J gene TRBJ2-3; 8 positions match TRBD2. The CDR3 spans 16 residues. With 0 bases clipped from V and 4 bases from J, the junction kept 6 bases outside the gene matches. Germline loops: CDR1 MGHRA, CDR2 YSYEKL. The CDR3 reads CASSQDASGGSDTQYF. DNA of the CDR3: TGCGCCAGCAGCCAAGACGCCAGCGGGGGATCAGATACGCAGTATTTT.

The sample holds a few counts of this clonotype. The chain links TRBV20-1 to TRBJ2-7; tentatively, D is TRBD2 (6 bases). This CDR3 contains 16 residues. CDR1 is DFQATT, CDR2 SNEGSKA, per germline (reference sequence). The V end was cut by 1 base, the J end by 1 base, with 17 bases between. CDR3 sequence: CSARAVTSSLSYEQYF. The CDR3 DNA reads as TGCAGTGCTAGAGCAGTGACTAGTTCCCTTTCCTACGAGCAGTACTTC.

The chain links TRBV7-6 to TRBJ2-5; the D gene could be TRBD1 or TRBD2 (6 bases each). V dropped 5 bases and J dropped 4 bases, with 8 bases sitting between them. Per germline, CDR1 SGHVS and CDR2 FNYEAQ. The CDR3 consists of 12 residues. The CDR3 DNA reads TGTGCCAGCAGCCGGGGGCCAGAGACCCAGTACTTC. It is translated as CASSRGPETQYF.

This clonotype was seen ten or more times. The chain couples TRBV25-1 to TRBJ2-2; a weak D match, TRBD2 (5 bases). The germline CDR1 and CDR2 sequences are MGHDK and SYGVNS. The CDR3 has 15 amino acids. The V and J ends lost 4 bases and 5 bases respectively, with 14 bases between them. Here the CDR3 DNA reads TGTGCCAGCAGTGTTGTAGAGGGTTGGACCGGGGAGCTGTTTTTT. This gives the protein CASSVVEGWTGELFF.

This clonotype was seen ten or more times. This CDR3 is CASSLGDLDEQYV. CDR3 coding DNA: TGTGCCAGCAGTCTAGGTGATTTGGACGAGCAGTACGTC. V and J are TRBV12-3 or TRBV12-4 and TRBJ2-7; D not resolved. V gave up 5 bases and J gave up 5 bases, with 13 bases separating them. This CDR3 spans 13 amino acids.

There are many counts of this clonotype. The chain joins TRBV12-3 or TRBV12-4 to TRBJ2-2, with 10 bases lining up with TRBD1. V shed 7 bases, J shed 5 bases, and the junction held 10 bases outside the gene matches. The CDR3 spans 16 residues. DNA of the CDR3: TGTGCCAGCAACCCGTCGGGACAGGGGTTAACCGGGGAGCTGTTTTTT. This sequence encodes CASNPSGQGLTGELFF.

This clonotype was observed at least ten times. The chain couples TRBV3-1 to TRBJ2-1, with TRBD2 matching 14 bases. The CDR3 runs 18 residues. Trimming cost V 4 bases and J 4 bases; bases outside gene matches: 9. The germline V gene has CDR1 LGHDT and CDR2 YNNKEL (reference sequence). Here the CDR3 reads CASSPLPGTSGGYNEQFF. CDR3 nucleotides: TGTGCCAGCAGCCCGCTTCCTGGGACTAGCGGGGGTTACAATGAGCAGTTCTTC.

J is TRBJ2-7 and V is TRBV20-1; 11 positions agree with TRBD1. The CDR3 sequence is 13 residues long. From germline, CDR1 is DFQATT and CDR2 SNEGSKA (reference sequence). The V and J ends lost 1 base and 5 bases, in that order; junction bases with no gene match: 1. CDR3 in amino acids: CSARGTGGNEQYV. The CDR3 region has the DNA TGCAGTGCTAGAGGGACAGGGGGCAACGAGCAGTACGTC.

This clonotype was detected a few times. V and J are TRBV27 and TRBJ2-7; the D gene could be TRBD1 or TRBD2 (5 bases each). V was clipped by 6 bases and J by 3 bases, with 15 bases between them. The CDR3 loop spans 14 amino acids. CDR1 MNHEY and CDR2 SMNVEV come from the germline V gene (reference sequence). CDR3 in DNA: TGTGCCAGCAGCCTGGGACGGACGAACTACGAGCAGTACTTC. Translating gives CASSLGRTNYEQYF.

This clonotype has a count of ten or more. The chain couples TRBV12-3 or TRBV12-4 to TRBJ2-3; 8 bases are shared with TRBD2. The CDR3 length is 15 residues. The J segment lost 2 bases and the V segment lost 4 bases, leaving 5 bases of the junction unmatched. CDR3 sequence: CASSSTSGYTDTQYF. The CDR3 nucleotides read TGTGCCAGCAGTTCAACTAGCGGATACACAGATACGCAGTATTTT.

This clonotype was counted between two and nine times. This rearrangement joins TRBV2 to TRBJ2-7; 14 nucleotides align to TRBD2. Germline CDR1 is SNHLY and CDR2 is FYNNEI. The length of the CDR3 is 14 residues. After removal of 6 bases from V and 8 bases from J, the junction contained 6 bases not matched to a gene. The CDR3 DNA follows: TGTGCCAGCAGATCCGGGACTAGCGGGAGCCAGCAGTACTTC. Its protein product is CASRSGTSGSQQYF.

This clonotype was detected a few times. The V and J genes are TRBV7-8 and TRBJ2-7; TRBD1 agrees at 8 bases. CDR3 length: 16 residues. After removal of 1 base from V and 1 base from J, the junction contained 6 bases not matched to a gene. Per the germline V gene, CDR1 is SGHVS and CDR2 is FQNEAQ. DNA for the CDR3: TGTGCCAGCAGCTTAGTGGGACGACAGGGGTCCTACGAGCAGTACGTC. Protein: CASSLVGRQGSYEQYV.

This clonotype was detected ten times or more. The chain joins TRBV3-1 to TRBJ2-1; 12 bases line up with TRBD2. V was clipped by 4 bases and J by 10 bases; unmatched bases: 5. The CDR3 consists of 14 residues. Germline CDR1 reads LGHDT; CDR2 reads YNNKEL (reference sequence). In nucleotides, the CDR3 is TGTGCCAGCAGCCCCGGACTAGCGGGGTTGGAGCAGTTCTTC. Its protein product is CASSPGLAGLEQFF.

The table lists this clonotype with a few counts. This chain joins TRBV20-1 and TRBJ2-1; D is uncertain. Between the trimmed V and J ends, which lost 0 bases and 5 bases, there was a span of 14 bases. This CDR3 is 15 amino acids long. CDR1 and CDR2 from the germline V gene are DFQATT and SNEGSKA (reference sequence). The CDR3 spells CSARDFGRWDNEQFF. Here the CDR3 DNA reads TGCAGTGCTAGAGATTTCGGGCGGTGGGACAATGAGCAGTTCTTC.

Notes on this clonotype: The CDR3 does not end in the conserved phenylalanine or tryptophan, so this is likely a read error. The rearrangement links TRBV19 to TRBJ1-1; D ambiguous. Germline V gene sequence: CDR1 LNHDA, CDR2 SQIVND (reference sequence). The CDR3 has 14 amino acids. Trimming cost V 5 bases and J 4 bases, with 14 bases left between them. CDR3 sequence: CASSLQLSGTEAFL. The CDR3 DNA sequence: TGTGCCAGTAGTCTACAGTTGTCAGGCACTGAAGCTTTCTTA.

V and J are TRBV12-3 or TRBV12-4 and TRBJ1-2, with a weak D call TRBD1 (5 bases). V dropped 5 bases and J dropped 4 bases, with 11 bases sitting between them. The length of the CDR3 is 13 residues. CDR3: CASSADTIYGYTF. DNA of the CDR3: TGTGCCAGCAGTGCGGACACAATCTATGGCTACACCTTC.

This clonotype was recorded a few times. The chain combines TRBV6-5 with TRBJ2-4; D not resolved. This CDR3 spans 15 amino acids. Trimming took off 2 bases at V and 0 bases at J, with 8 bases between the two ends. Germline lookup yields CDR1 MNHEY and CDR2 SVGAGI. For the CDR3, the DNA is TGTGCCAGCAGTTACGGGTCTGTAGCCAAAAACATTCAGTACTTC. Protein: CASSYGSVAKNIQYF.

This chain connects TRBV6-5 to TRBJ2-1; 9 nucleotides line up with TRBD1. V dropped 5 bases and J dropped 3; count of bases not matched to a gene: 2. The germline V gene has CDR1 MNHEY and CDR2 SVGAGI. The CDR3 has 14 residues. The CDR3: CASSGTGSYNEQFF. The CDR3 nucleotides read TGTGCCAGCAGTGGGACAGGGAGCTACAATGAGCAGTTCTTC.

This clonotype was observed a few times. The CDR3 reads CASSLFPSGGSEQYV. CDR3 DNA: TGTGCCAGCAGCTTATTTCCCAGCGGGGGTTCCGAGCAGTACGTC. The chain carries TRBV7-2 and TRBJ2-7, with 8 bases fitting TRBD2. Losses at the gene ends were 2 bases for V and 6 bases for J; bases not matched to a gene: 9. The CDR3 has 15 amino acids. Germline assignment: CDR1 SGHTA and CDR2 FQGNSA.